The clone carrying this T cell receptor (beta chain) was recorded a few times. The antigen is undetermined. CDR3 length: 16 residues. CDR1 and CDR2 (germline): SGHTA, FQGNSA. V lost 4 bases and J lost 1, with 15 bases in between. The sample belongs to a study of beta chain features in type 1 diabetes. Of the isolated RNA, all was reverse transcribed, and so the sequenced material was expressed TCRB transcripts. Generated by immunoSEQ multiplex PCR, the TCRdb table keeps only in-frame clones and is missing some. This sample has around 690,000 clones, with roughly 12% found just once. Study-wide results and limits: Sequencing from cDNA could over-represent high-TCR-expressing cells. Moderately but significantly shorter TCRB CDR3s were found in Type 1 diabetes patients in all four CD4+ subsets.

The receptor's source is a young man with type 1 diabetes. The specimen was naive CD4+ T cells from blood. This chain joins TRBV7-2 and TRBJ2-3; D might be TRBD2 (6 bases). CDR3 DNA: TGTGCCAGCAGCTCCCCCACTAGCTCTGGCACAGATACGCAGTATTTT. Residues: CASSSPTSSGTDTQYF.